Each of the 2 T cell receptor beta chains below was sequenced from the same sample in a study of T cells in tuberculosis. Cells were sorted from thawed PBMC rested overnight and stained with GMM-loaded CD1B tetramer, viability dye and anti-CD3. C32 glucose monomycolate from Rhodococcus equi was loaded onto the CD1B tetramers. Clones were read by immunoSEQ multiplex PCR, and TCRdb kept only the in-frame ones, dropping some. The sample contains 80,000 to 90,000 clones, just over 90% of which appear only once. Sequencing was done on a sample of CD1b-GMM tetramer-negative cells sorted from PBMCs. These receptors all come from an adult woman with latent tuberculosis.

The chain couples TRBV19 to TRBJ1-1; D uncertain. From germline, CDR1 is LNHDA and CDR2 SQIVND (reference sequence). The V end was cut by 3 bases, the J end by 1 base, with 6 bases between. The CDR3 has 13 residues. CDR3 loop: CASSISRNTEAFF. The DNA for the CDR3 is TGTGCCAGTAGTATTTCCAGGAACACTGAAGCTTTCTTT.

The sample holds a few counts of this clone. This rearrangement joins TRBV30 to TRBJ2-7, with 8 bases that match TRBD1. This CDR3 has 13 amino acids. V lost 2 bases, J lost 7 bases, and 7 bases stayed unmatched. Germline V gives CDR1 GTSNPN, CDR2 SVGIG (reference sequence). This chain's CDR3 is CAWSPDRVGEQYF. The CDR3 DNA sequence: TGTGCCTGGAGTCCGGACAGGGTCGGGGAGCAGTACTTC.